This T cell receptor (beta chain) was sequenced in a study of blood T cells in healthy people across ages. General study findings and limits: One million T cells yielded diversity estimates that were considered underestimates. The fall in TCR beta diversity per million T cells was roughly linear with age. Possibly confounding the expanded clonotype changes was the fact that donor CMV status was unknown. In these data, TCR beta diversity tracked strongly with naive T cell percentage.

A sample-barcoded 5' primer and a J-beta primer mix were used in a second PCR of roughly 6 to 11 cycles. TCRdb fed the 5' RACE reads into MiXCR, producing one record per CDR3 protein. The sample records 1.4 million to 1.5 million distinct CDR3 sequences, around 42% being singletons. Note on this clonotype: Its antigen remains unidentified.

CDR1 is KGHDR and CDR2 is SFDVKD in the germline V gene. The CDR3 covers 12 residues. V shed 6 bases and J 8 bases; nucleotides not matched to a gene: 5. This clonotype originated in a woman between 18 and 29 years old in good health. The chain couples TRBV24-1 to TRBJ1-2; 7 bases agree with TRBD1. Sequenced: blood. For the CDR3, the DNA is TGTGCCACCAGTCCCAGGGGGTTAGGCTACACCTTC. Amino acids: CATSPRGLGYTF.